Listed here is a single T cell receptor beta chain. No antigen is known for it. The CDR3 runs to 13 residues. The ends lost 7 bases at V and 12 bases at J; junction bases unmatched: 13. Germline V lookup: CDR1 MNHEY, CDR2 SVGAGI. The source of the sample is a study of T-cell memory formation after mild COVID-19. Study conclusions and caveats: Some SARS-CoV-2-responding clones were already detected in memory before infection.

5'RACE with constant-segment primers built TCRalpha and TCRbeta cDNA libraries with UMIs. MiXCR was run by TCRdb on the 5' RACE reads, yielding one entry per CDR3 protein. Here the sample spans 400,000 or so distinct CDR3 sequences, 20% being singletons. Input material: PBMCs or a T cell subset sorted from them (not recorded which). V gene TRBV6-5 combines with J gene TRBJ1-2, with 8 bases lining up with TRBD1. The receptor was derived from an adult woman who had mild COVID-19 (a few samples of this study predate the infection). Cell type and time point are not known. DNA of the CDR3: TGTGCCAGCAAAGGCCTAATTGGACAGGGAAACACCTTC. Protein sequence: CASKGLIGQGNTF.